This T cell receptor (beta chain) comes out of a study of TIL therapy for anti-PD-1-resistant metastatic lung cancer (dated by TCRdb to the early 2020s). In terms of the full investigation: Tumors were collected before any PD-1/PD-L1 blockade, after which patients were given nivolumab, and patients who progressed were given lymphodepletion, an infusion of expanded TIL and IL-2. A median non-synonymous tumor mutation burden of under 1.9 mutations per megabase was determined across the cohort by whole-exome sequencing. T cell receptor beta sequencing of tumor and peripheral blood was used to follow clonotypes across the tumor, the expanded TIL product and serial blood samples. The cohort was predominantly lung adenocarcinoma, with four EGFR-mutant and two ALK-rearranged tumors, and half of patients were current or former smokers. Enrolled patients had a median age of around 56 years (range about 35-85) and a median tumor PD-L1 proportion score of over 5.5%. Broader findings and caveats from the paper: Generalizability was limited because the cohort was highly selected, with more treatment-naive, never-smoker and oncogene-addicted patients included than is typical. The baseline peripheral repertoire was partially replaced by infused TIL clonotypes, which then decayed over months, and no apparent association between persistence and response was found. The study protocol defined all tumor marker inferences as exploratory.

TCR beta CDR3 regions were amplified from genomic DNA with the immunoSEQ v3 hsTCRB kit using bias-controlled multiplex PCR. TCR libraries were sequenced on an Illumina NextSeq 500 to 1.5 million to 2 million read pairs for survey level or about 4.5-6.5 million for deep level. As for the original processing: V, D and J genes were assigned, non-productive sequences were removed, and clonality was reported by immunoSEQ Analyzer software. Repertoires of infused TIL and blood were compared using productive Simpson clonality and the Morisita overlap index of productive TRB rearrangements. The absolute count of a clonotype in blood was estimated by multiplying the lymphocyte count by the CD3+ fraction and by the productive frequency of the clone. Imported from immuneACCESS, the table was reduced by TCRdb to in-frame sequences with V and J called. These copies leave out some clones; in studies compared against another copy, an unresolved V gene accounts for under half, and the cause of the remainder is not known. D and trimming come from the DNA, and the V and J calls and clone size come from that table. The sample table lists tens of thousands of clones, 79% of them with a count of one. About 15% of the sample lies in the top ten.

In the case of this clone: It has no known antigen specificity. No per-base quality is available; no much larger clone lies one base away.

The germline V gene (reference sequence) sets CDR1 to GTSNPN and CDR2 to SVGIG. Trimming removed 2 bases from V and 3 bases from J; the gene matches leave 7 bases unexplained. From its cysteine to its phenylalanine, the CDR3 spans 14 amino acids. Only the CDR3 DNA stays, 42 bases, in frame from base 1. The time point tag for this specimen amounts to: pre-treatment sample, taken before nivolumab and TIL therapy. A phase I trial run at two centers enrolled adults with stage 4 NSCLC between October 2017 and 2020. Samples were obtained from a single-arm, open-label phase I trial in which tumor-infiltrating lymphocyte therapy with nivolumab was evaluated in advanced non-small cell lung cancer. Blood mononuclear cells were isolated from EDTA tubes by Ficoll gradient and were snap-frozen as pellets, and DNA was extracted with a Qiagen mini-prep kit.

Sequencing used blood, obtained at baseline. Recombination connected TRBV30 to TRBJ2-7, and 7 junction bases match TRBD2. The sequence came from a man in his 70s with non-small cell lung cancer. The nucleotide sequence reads TGTGCCTGGAGTCGCGGGAGTCTTAACTACGAGCAGTACTTC. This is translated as CAWSRGSLNYEQYF.